The rows below give T cell receptor beta chains drawn from one sample of a study of T cell responses to AZD1222 COVID-19 vaccine. Sequencing used immunoSEQ multiplex PCR; TCRdb keeps in-frame clones, though not all of them. The sample carries about 120,000 clones, about 89% recorded once. Sequencing was performed on peripheral blood, taken on day 0 of AZD1222 vaccination. These receptors came from an adult in good health. The CDR3 runs from the conserved cysteine through the conserved F or W. The D gene is left open where the match is weak. Clone size is not always given. Where it is, it says once, few, many or a class for expanded clones.

length	D	V	J	size	CDR3	DNA
16	TRBD1	TRBV6-2/TRBV6-3	TRBJ1-6	few	CASSYSRTGGISPLHF	TGTGCCAGCAGTTACTCGCGGACAGGGGGGATTTCACCCCTCCACTTT
16	-	TRBV6-5	TRBJ1-1	-	CASSSIRTDTNTEAFF	TGTGCCAGCAGTTCCATAAGGACGGATACGAACACTGAAGCTTTCTTT
16	-	TRBV18	TRBJ1-1	-	CASSPPFGSVDTEAFF	TGTGCCAGCTCACCACCATTCGGGTCGGTCGACACTGAAGCTTTCTTT
15	TRBD2	TRBV6-4	TRBJ2-1	-	CASSRLAGGPNEQFF	TGTGCCAGCAGTCGGCTAGCGGGGGGGCCCAATGAGCAGTTCTTC
13	-	TRBV3-1/TRBV3-2	TRBJ2-2	-	CASIGSFTGELFF	TGTGCCAGCATAGGCAGTTTCACCGGGGAGCTGTTTTTT
13	-	TRBV7-2	TRBJ1-6	-	CASSSGRSSPLHF	TGTGCCAGCAGCTCAGGGCGTAGTTCACCCCTCCACTTT
16	TRBD1	TRBV5-5	TRBJ2-3	-	CASSLLGDRGTDTQYF	TGTGCCAGCAGCTTGCTAGGGGACAGGGGCACAGATACGCAGTATTTT
14	TRBD1	TRBV5-1	TRBJ1-6	-	CASSGTDDNSPLHF	TGCGCCAGCAGCGGGACAGATGATAATTCACCCCTCCACTTT
13	-	TRBV5-1	TRBJ1-2	-	CASSTAGEHGYTF	TGCGCCAGCAGCACGGCAGGGGAACATGGCTACACCTTC
14	-	TRBV6-5	TRBJ2-1	-	CASSYSGVFGEQFF	TGTGCCAGCAGTTACTCGGGTGTGTTTGGTGAGCAGTTCTTC
14	TRBD1	TRBV18	TRBJ1-1	once	CASSPGQDRTEAFF	TGTGCCAGCTCACCCGGACAGGACCGCACTGAAGCTTTCTTT
15	TRBD1	TRBV5-4	TRBJ2-5	-	CASSSRDRAEEIQYF	TGTGCCAGCAGCTCCCGGGACAGGGCTGAAGAGATCCAGTACTTC
13	-	TRBV5-1	TRBJ1-5	-	CASRMYSNQPQHF	TGCGCCAGCAGGATGTATAGCAATCAGCCCCAGCATTTT
15	-	TRBV5-4	TRBJ2-7	-	CASSHKGGQTGEQYF	TGTGCCAGCTCCCACAAAGGGGGACAAACAGGGGAGCAGTACTTC
12	-	TRBV5-8	TRBJ1-1	-	CASSFEGTEAFF	TGTGCCAGCAGCTTTGAAGGCACTGAAGCTTTCTTT
11	-	TRBV28	TRBJ1-1	once	CAIQRNTEAFF	TGTGCCATCCAGCGGAACACTGAAGCTTTCTTT
14	-	TRBV25-1	TRBJ2-1	-	CASSETGTHNEQFF	TGTGCCAGCAGTGAAACCGGGACCCACAATGAGCAGTTCTTC
13	-	TRBV30	TRBJ1-5	-	CAWSVGLIQPQHF	TGTGCCTGGAGTGTGGGGTTAATTCAGCCCCAGCATTTT
16	-	TRBV7-8	TRBJ2-1	-	CASSPPFPSSYNEQFF	TGTGCCAGCAGCCCACCTTTTCCCAGCTCCTACAATGAGCAGTTCTTC
15	-	TRBV11-2	TRBJ1-6	-	CASSLEGAWNSPLHF	TGTGCCAGCAGCTTAGAGGGGGCATGGAATTCACCCCTCCACTTT
16	TRBD2	TRBV27	TRBJ2-1	-	CATRPGGGYSYNEQFF	TGTGCCACCCGGCCCGGGGGGGGTTACTCCTACAATGAGCAGTTCTTC
15	-	TRBV7-3	TRBJ2-2	-	CASSHQLGSTGELFF	TGTGCCAGCAGTCATCAGTTAGGGAGCACCGGGGAGCTGTTTTTT
15	TRBD1	TRBV9	TRBJ2-7	-	CASSETGTDSYEQYF	TGTGCCAGCAGCGAGACCGGGACAGACTCCTACGAGCAGTACTTC
12	-	TRBV7-9	TRBJ1-2	-	CASSYDRWGYTF	TGTGCCAGCAGCTACGACAGGTGGGGCTACACCTTC
16	TRBD1	TRBV10-2	TRBJ1-5	-	CASTPDRVGNNQPQHF	TGCGCCAGCACCCCTGACAGGGTCGGCAACAATCAGCCCCAGCATTTT
15	-	TRBV3-1/TRBV3-2	TRBJ1-2	-	CASSQNRGVGYGYTF	TGTGCCAGCAGCCAAAATCGGGGGGTAGGGTATGGCTACACCTTC
17	-	TRBV7-8	TRBJ1-4	-	CASSLQGYLATNEKLFF	TGTGCCAGCAGCTTACAGGGATACCTTGCAACTAATGAAAAACTGTTTTTT
16	-	TRBV27	TRBJ1-2	-	CASSWRGTSLLFGYTF	TGTGCCAGCAGTTGGAGAGGGACATCCCTCCTCTTTGGCTACACCTTC
13	-	TRBV25-1	TRBJ1-2	-	CASSPGGYYGYTF	TGTGCCAGCAGCCCCGGGGGGTACTATGGCTACACCTTC
14	-	TRBV3-1/TRBV3-2	TRBJ1-2	-	CASSQGRRNYGYTF	TGTGCCAGCAGCCAAGGCCGGCGAAACTATGGCTACACCTTC
14	-	TRBV6-2/TRBV6-3	TRBJ1-6	-	CASSSGTANSPLHF	TGTGCCAGCAGTTCTGGAACAGCTAATTCACCCCTCCACTTT
13	-	TRBV5-1	TRBJ2-5	-	CASSLEREGTQYF	TGCGCCAGCAGCTTGGAAAGGGAAGGGACCCAGTACTTC
12	TRBD2	TRBV19	TRBJ2-7	-	CATSGRPPEQYF	TGTGCCACTAGCGGGAGGCCACCCGAGCAGTACTTC
16	TRBD1	TRBV19	TRBJ2-2	-	CASTRQGLANTGELFF	TGTGCCAGTACCAGACAGGGCTTAGCGAACACCGGGGAGCTGTTTTTT
16	-	TRBV6-5	TRBJ1-2	once	CASSYSLGQLLWGYTF	TGTGCCAGCAGTTACTCTTTAGGACAGTTGTTGTGGGGCTACACCTTC
17	TRBD2	TRBV11-3	TRBJ2-1	-	CASSLDQVAGGMNEQFF	TGTGCCAGCAGCTTAGATCAGGTAGCGGGGGGGATGAATGAGCAGTTCTTC
17	TRBD2	TRBV5-6	TRBJ2-2	-	CASSSVGTSGYTGELFF	TGTGCCAGCAGCTCGGTTGGGACTAGCGGATACACCGGGGAGCTGTTTTTT
10	-	TRBV20-1	TRBJ2-5	-	CSASSETQYF	TGCAGTGCTAGTTCGGAGACCCAGTACTTC
17	-	TRBV7-9	TRBJ1-3	-	CASSSAGRGRSGNTIYF	TGTGCCAGCAGCTCAGCAGGAAGGGGCCGCTCTGGAAACACCATATATTTT
15	-	TRBV23-1	TRBJ2-5	-	CASSQSLKGWETQYF	TGCGCCAGCAGTCAATCGTTGAAGGGTTGGGAGACCCAGTACTTC
15	-	TRBV9	TRBJ2-1	-	CASSVVGSSYDEQFF	TGTGCCAGCAGCGTAGTTGGGTCTAGCTATGATGAGCAGTTCTTC
12	-	TRBV6-5	TRBJ2-1	-	CAILGRYNEQFF	TGTGCCATTCTGGGTAGGTACAATGAGCAGTTCTTC
11	-	TRBV7-9	TRBJ1-1	-	CASNSLAGAFF	TGTGCCAGCAACTCCCTCGCTGGGGCTTTCTTT
13	-	TRBV7-6	TRBJ1-2	once	CASSQTVYSGYTF	TGTGCCAGCAGCCAAACAGTCTATAGTGGCTACACCTTC
15	-	TRBV7-8	TRBJ2-2	few	CASSRGRLNTGELFF	TGTGCCAGCAGCCGAGGACGGCTGAACACCGGGGAGCTGTTTTTT
12	-	TRBV11-1	TRBJ2-1	-	CASSEGRYEQFF	TGTGCCAGCAGCGAGGGACGTTATGAGCAGTTCTTC
11	-	TRBV25-1	TRBJ1-2	-	CASSSNYGYTF	TGTGCCAGCAGTTCCAACTATGGCTACACCTTC
16	-	TRBV5-1	TRBJ1-1	-	CASSPTPQEVVTEAFF	TGCGCCAGCAGCCCTACTCCACAGGAAGTTGTCACTGAAGCTTTCTTT
15	TRBD1	TRBV6-5	TRBJ1-6	-	CASSPDRGHNSPLHF	TGTGCCAGCAGTCCGGACAGGGGACATAATTCACCCCTCCACTTT
15	TRBD1	TRBV30	TRBJ1-5	-	CAWSVQGTSNQPQHF	TGTGCCTGGAGTGTACAGGGGACAAGCAATCAGCCCCAGCATTTT
16	TRBD2	TRBV11-2	TRBJ2-1	-	CASSSQLAGALNEQFF	TGTGCCAGCAGCTCCCAGCTAGCGGGGGCCCTCAATGAGCAGTTCTTC
14	-	TRBV7-2	TRBJ1-2	-	CASSPPGGAYGYTF	TGTGCCAGCAGCCCCCCTGGAGGGGCCTATGGCTACACCTTC
14	-	TRBV6-5	TRBJ1-1	-	CASFLTGTGTEAFF	TGTGCCAGCTTCCTCACAGGGACGGGGACTGAAGCTTTCTTT
13	-	TRBV12-5	TRBJ1-2	once	CASGGTMWAGYTF	TGTGCTAGTGGTGGTACCATGTGGGCTGGCTACACCTTC
16	TRBD2	TRBV7-9	TRBJ2-1	-	CASSPSVAAGGNEQFF	TGTGCCAGCAGCCCGTCGGTGGCCGCCGGGGGGAATGAGCAGTTCTTC
15	TRBD1	TRBV7-9	TRBJ2-2	-	CASSIRDRDSGELFF	TGTGCCAGCAGCATCCGGGACAGGGATTCCGGGGAGCTGTTTTTT
12	-	TRBV29-1	TRBJ1-1	-	CSVEEQSTEAFF	TGCAGCGTTGAAGAACAAAGCACTGAAGCTTTCTTT
16	TRBD1	TRBV3-1/TRBV3-2	TRBJ1-6	-	CASSQPRDRYNSPLHF	TGTGCCAGCAGCCAACCCCGGGACAGATATAATTCACCCCTCCACTTT
14	-	TRBV3-1/TRBV3-2	TRBJ1-2	-	CASSQSPASYGYTF	TGTGCCAGCAGCCAAAGCCCGGCCTCTTATGGCTACACCTTC